The 2 T cell receptor beta chains presented below share a single source sample, sequenced in a study of blood T cell repertoires in COVID-19. Using immunoSEQ multiplex PCR, the repertoire was profiled, and TCRdb retains in-frame clones only, with some absent. The table records hundreds of thousands of clones, approximately 89% of them present only once. Specimen: peripheral blood. These receptors originate from a woman aged 55 to 70 with acute or convalescent COVID-19.

V gene TRBV28 combines with J gene TRBJ1-6; D not resolved. Germline V CDR1 and CDR2: MDHEN, SYDVKM. The V end lost 6 bases, the J end lost 7 bases, and 16 bases lay between the germline ends. The CDR3 has 15 amino acids. The CDR3 DNA is TGTGCCAGCAGGGCCGAGGGTGGGAGAAATTCACCCCTCCACTTT. It codes for CASRAEGGRNSPLHF.

V gene TRBV27 combines with J gene TRBJ1-4; D possibly corresponds to TRBD1 (6 bases). CDR1 is MNHEY and CDR2 is SMNVEV in the germline V gene (reference sequence). The CDR3 is 14 residues long. Trimming left V 2 bases short and J 7 bases short, with 11 bases between. CDR3 amino acids: CASSLMGASEKLFF. In DNA, the CDR3 is TGTGCCAGCAGTTTAATGGGGGCTAGTGAAAAACTGTTTTTT.